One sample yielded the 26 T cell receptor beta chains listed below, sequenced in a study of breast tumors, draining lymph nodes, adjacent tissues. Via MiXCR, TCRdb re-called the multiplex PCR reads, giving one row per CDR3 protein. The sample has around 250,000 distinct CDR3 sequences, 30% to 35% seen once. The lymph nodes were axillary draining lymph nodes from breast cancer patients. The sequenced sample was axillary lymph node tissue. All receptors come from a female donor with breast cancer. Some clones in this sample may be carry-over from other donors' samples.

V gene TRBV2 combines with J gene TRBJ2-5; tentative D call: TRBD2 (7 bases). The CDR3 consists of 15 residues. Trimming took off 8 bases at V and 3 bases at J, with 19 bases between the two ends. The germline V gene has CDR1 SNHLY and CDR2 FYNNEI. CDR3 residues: CASVTGGHFEETQYF. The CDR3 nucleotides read TGTGCCAGCGTTACGGGGGGACATTTCGAAGAGACCCAGTACTTC.

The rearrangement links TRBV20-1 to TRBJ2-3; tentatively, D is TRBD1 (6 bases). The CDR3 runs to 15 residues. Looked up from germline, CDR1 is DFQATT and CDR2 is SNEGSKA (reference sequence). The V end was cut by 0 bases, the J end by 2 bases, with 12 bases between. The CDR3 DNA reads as TGCAGTGCTAGAGATAGGCAGGGGTTCACAGATACGCAGTATTTT. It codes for CSARDRQGFTDTQYF.

In DNA form, the CDR3 reads TGCGCCAGCAGCAGAACAGGGGACGGCGATAATTCACCCCTCCACTTT. It specifies CASSRTGDGDNSPLHF. The rearrangement joins TRBV5-1 to TRBJ1-6, with 7 bases fitting TRBD1. V shed 4 bases, J shed 5 bases, and the junction held 9 bases outside the gene matches. The CDR3 covers 16 residues. From germline, CDR1 is SGHRS and CDR2 YFSETQ.

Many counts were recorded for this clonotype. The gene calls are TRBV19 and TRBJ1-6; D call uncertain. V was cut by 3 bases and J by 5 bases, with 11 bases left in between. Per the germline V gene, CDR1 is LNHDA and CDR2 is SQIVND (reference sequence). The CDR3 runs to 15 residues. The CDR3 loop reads CASSMVTPNNSPLHF. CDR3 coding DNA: TGTGCCAGTAGTATGGTCACCCCAAATAATTCACCCCTCCACTTT.

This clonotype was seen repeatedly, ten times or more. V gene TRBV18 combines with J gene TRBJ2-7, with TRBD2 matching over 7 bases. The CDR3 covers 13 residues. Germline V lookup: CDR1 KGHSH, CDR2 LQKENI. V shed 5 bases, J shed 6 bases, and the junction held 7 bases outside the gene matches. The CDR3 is CASSGDYQGEQYF. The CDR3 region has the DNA TGTGCCAGCTCAGGGGACTACCAGGGCGAGCAGTACTTC.

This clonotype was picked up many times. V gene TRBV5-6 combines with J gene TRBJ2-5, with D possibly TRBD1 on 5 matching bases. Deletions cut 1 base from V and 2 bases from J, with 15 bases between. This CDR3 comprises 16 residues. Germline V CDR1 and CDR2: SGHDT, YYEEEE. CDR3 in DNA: TGTGCCAGCAGCTTGAGGTATCGACAGACTCAAGAGACCCAGTACTTC. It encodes CASSLRYRQTQETQYF.

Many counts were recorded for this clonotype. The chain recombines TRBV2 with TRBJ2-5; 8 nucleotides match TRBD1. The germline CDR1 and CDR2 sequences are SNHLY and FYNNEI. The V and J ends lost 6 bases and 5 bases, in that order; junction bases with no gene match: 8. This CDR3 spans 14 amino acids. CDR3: CASRGTGGGETQYF. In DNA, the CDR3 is TGTGCCAGCAGGGGGACAGGAGGGGGGGAGACCCAGTACTTC.

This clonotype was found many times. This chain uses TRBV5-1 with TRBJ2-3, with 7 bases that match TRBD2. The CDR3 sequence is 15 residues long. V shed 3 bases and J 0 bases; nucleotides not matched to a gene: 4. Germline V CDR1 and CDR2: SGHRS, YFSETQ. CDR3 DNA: TGCGCCAGCAGCTCAAGGGGAGGGAGCACAGATACGCAGTATTTT. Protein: CASSSRGGSTDTQYF.

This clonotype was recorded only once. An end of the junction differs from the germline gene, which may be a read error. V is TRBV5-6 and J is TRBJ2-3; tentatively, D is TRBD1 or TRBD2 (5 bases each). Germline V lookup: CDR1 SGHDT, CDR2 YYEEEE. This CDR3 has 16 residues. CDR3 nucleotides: TGTGCCAACGGGGCCTGGAAGCGCCCGAACACAGATACGCAATATTTT. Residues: CANGAWKRPNTDTQYF.

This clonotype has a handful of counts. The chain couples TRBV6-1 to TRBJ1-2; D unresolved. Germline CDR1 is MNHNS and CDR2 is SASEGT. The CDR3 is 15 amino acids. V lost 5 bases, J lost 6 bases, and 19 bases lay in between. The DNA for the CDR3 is TGTGCCAGCAGTCATTCGGACGGTTCGGTTCATGGCTACACCTTC. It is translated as CASSHSDGSVHGYTF.

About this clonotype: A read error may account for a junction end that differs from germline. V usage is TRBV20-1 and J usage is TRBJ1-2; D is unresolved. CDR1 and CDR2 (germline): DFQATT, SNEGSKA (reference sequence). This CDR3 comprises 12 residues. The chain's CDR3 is CSARGLEYGSTF. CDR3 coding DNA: TGCAGTGCCAGAGGGCTAGAGTATGGCTCCACCTTC.

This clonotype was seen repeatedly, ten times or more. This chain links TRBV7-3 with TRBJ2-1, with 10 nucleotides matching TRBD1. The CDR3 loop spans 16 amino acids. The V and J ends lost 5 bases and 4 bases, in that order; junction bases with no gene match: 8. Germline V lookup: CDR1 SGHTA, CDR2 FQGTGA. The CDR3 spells CASSTQRGQGYNEQFF. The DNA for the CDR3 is TGTGCCAGCAGCACCCAAAGGGGACAGGGGTACAATGAGCAGTTCTTC.

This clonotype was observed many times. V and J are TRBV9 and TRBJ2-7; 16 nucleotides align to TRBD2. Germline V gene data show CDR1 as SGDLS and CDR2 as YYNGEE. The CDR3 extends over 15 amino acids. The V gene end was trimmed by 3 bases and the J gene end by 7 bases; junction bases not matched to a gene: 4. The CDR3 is CASSAEGLAGGEQYF. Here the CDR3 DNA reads TGTGCCAGCAGCGCCGAGGGACTAGCGGGAGGGGAGCAGTACTTC.

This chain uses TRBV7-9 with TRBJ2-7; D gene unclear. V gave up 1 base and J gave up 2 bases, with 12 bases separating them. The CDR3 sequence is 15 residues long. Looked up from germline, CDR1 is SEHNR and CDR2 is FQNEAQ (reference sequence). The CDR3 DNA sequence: TGTGCCAGCAGCTTAGTGGGTGCTAGAACCTACGAGCAGTACTTC. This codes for CASSLVGARTYEQYF.

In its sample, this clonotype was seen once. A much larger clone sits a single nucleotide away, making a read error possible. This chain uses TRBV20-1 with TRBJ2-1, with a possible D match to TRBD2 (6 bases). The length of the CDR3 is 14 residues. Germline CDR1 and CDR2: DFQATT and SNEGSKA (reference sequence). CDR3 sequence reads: CSARGLDIYNEHFF. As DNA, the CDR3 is TGCAGTGCTAGAGGACTAGACATCTACAATGAGCATTTCTTC.

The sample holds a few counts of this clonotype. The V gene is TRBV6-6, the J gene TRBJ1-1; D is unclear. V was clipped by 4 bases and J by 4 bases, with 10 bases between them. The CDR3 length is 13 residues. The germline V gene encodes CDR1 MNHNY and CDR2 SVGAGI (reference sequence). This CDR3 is CASSSQMGTEAFF. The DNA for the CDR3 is TGTGCCAGCAGTTCGCAGATGGGCACTGAAGCTTTCTTT.

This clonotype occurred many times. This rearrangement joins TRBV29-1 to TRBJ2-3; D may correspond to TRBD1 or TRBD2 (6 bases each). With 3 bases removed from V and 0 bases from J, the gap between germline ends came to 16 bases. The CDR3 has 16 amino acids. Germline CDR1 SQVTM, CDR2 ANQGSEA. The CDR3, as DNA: TGCAGCGTTGACGGGGGCGGGCAGGCAAGCACAGATACGCAGTATTTT. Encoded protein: CSVDGGGQASTDTQYF.

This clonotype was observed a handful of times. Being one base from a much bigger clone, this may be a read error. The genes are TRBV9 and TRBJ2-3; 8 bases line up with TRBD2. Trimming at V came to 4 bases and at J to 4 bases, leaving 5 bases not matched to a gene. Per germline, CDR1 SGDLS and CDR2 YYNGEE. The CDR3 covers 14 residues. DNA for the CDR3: TGTGCCAGCAGCTCTCTGCGGGGGGCAGATACGCAGTATTTT. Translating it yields CASSSLRGADTQYF. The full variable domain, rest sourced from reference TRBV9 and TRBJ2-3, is DSGVTQTPKHLITATGQRVTLRCSPRSGDLSVYWYQQSLDQGLQFLIQYYNGEERAKGNILERFSAQQFPDLHSELNLSSLELGDSALYFCASSSLRGADTQYFGPGTRLTVL.

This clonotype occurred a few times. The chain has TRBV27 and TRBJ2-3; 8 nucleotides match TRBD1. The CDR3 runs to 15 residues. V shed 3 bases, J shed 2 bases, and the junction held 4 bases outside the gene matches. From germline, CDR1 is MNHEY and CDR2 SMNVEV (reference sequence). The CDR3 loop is CASSFRTGFTDTQYF. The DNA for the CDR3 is TGTGCCAGCAGTTTCAGGACAGGGTTCACAGATACGCAGTATTTT.

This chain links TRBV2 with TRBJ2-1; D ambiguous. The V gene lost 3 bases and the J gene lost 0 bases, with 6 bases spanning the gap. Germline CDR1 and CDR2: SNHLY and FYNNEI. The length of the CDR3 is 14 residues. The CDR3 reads CASSERSSYNEQFF. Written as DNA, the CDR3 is TGTGCCAGCAGTGAGAGGAGCTCCTACAATGAGCAGTTCTTC.

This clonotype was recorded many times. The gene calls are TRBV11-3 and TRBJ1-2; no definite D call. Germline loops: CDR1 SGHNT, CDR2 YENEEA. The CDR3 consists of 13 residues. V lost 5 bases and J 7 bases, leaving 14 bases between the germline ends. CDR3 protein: CASSIQTSGGYTF. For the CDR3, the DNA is TGTGCCAGCAGCATCCAAACTTCGGGTGGCTACACCTTC. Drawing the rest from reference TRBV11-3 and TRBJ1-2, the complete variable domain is EAGVVQSPRYKIIEKKQPVAFWCNPISGHNTLYWYLQNLGQGPELLIRYENEEAVDDSQLPKDRFSAERLKGVDSTLKIQPAELGDSAVYLCASSIQTSGGYTFGSGTRLTVV.

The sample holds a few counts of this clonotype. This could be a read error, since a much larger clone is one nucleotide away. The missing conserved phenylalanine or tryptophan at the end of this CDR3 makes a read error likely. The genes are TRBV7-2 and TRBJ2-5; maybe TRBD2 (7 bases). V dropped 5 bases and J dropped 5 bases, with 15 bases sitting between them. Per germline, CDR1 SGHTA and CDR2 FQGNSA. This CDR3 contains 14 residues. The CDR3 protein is CASSPTGGVETQYL. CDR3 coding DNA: TGTGCCAGCAGCCCCACGGGGGGCGTGGAGACCCAGTACCTC.

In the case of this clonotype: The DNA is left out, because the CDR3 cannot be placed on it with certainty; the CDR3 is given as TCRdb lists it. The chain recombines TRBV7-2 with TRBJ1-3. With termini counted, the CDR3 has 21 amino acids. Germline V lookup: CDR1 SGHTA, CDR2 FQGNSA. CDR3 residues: CASSRLGGNTEAFFGQGTIYF.

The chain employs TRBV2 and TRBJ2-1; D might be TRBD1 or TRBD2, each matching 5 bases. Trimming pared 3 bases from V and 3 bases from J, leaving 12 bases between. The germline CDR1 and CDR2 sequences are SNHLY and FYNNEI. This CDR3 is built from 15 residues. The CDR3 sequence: CASSEVGGFYNEQFF. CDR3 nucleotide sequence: TGTGCCAGCAGTGAGGTTGGGGGTTTCTACAATGAGCAGTTCTTC.

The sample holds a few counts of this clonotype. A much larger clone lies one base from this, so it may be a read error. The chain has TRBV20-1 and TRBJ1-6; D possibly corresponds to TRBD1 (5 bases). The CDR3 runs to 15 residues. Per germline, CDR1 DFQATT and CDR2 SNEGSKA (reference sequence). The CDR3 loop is CSAKPGSSYTSPLHF. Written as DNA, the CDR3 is TGCAGTGCAAAACCAGGGAGCTCCTATACTTCACCCCTCCACTTT.

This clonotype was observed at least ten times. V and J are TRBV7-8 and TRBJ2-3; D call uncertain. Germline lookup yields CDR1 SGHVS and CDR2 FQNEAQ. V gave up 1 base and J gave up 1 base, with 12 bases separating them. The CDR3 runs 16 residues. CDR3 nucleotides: TGTGCCAGCAGCTTAGTGGTAGGGTGGGGCACAGATACGCAGTATTTT. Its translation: CASSLVVGWGTDTQYF.